This TCR beta chain came from a study of cytomegalovirus exposure and HLA in healthy donors. This CDR3 comprises 14 residues. Trimming cost V 5 bases and J 0 bases, with 8 bases left between them. CDR1 and CDR2 (germline): LNHDA, SQIVND (reference sequence). The PCR employed 60 Vbeta primers together with 13 Jbeta primers. Profiled with immunoSEQ multiplex PCR; TCRdb holds only in-frame clones, not every one. The sample lists 100,000 to 140,000 clones, 77% occurring once. V gene TRBV19 combines with J gene TRBJ1-3; D remains unclear. Sequenced: PBMCs. The sequence derives from a male donor in good health and CMV-seronegative. This chain's CDR3 is CASSYTTSGNTIYF. In DNA, the CDR3 is TGTGCCAGTAGTTACACAACCTCTGGAAACACCATATATTTT.